The 9 T cell receptor beta chains in this list originate from one sample, sequenced in a study of graft-versus-host responses after intestinal transplantation. The data were produced by immunoSEQ multiplex PCR, yet TCRdb's version contains in-frame clones alone and is incomplete. The sample consists of more than 95,000 clones, 90% of them appearing once. Their antigens remain unidentified. Sequenced material: unstimulated CD4+ T cells sorted from spleen or lymph node cells, taken before intestinal transplant. The receptors derive from a human donor who received an intestinal transplant.

The V gene is TRBV28, the J gene TRBJ1-5; 10 nucleotides match TRBD1. Losses at the gene ends were 6 bases for V and 4 bases for J; bases not matched to a gene: 9. The germline CDR1 and CDR2 sequences are MDHEN and SYDVKM. The CDR3 covers 16 residues. CDR3 residues: CASSLWGTGANQPQHF. The CDR3 DNA is TGTGCCAGCAGCCTTTGGGGGACAGGGGCTAATCAGCCCCAGCATTTT.

This clone has a handful of counts. The gene calls are TRBV25-1 and TRBJ1-2; TRBD1 matches at 7 bases. V lost 7 bases, J lost 7 bases, and 6 bases stayed unmatched. The germline V gene encodes CDR1 MGHDK and CDR2 SYGVNS. This CDR3 contains 12 residues. For the CDR3, the DNA is TGTGCCAGCAAAGGAGACAGGGCTGGCTACACCTTC. This gives the protein CASKGDRAGYTF.

About this clone itself: The junction and the germline gene differ at one end; a read error may be behind it. The gene calls are TRBV2 and TRBJ1-5, with 8 bases matching TRBD1. CDR1 SNHLY and CDR2 FYNNEI come from the germline V gene. This CDR3 is built from 15 residues. The CDR3 DNA reads as TGTGCCAGCAGGGAAGACTGGACAGGGAATCAGCCCCAGCATTTT. It yields the protein CASREDWTGNQPQHF. Variable domain in full (rest from reference TRBV2 and TRBJ1-5): EPEVTQTPSHQVTQMGQEVILRCVPISNHLYFYWYRQILGQKVEFLVSFYNNEISEKSEIFDDQFSVERPDGSNFTLKIRSTKLEDSAMYFCASREDWTGNQPQHFGDGTRLSIL.

CDR3 DNA sequence: TGTGCCAGCAGTGTGGGGGCCGCTGGGAACACTGAAGCTTTCTTT. Translation gives CASSVGAAGNTEAFF. The V gene is TRBV28, the J gene TRBJ1-1; possible D gene TRBD1, 6 bases. CDR3 length equals 15 residues. V lost 5 bases and J 1 base, leaving 14 bases between the germline ends. Germline CDR1 is MDHEN and CDR2 is SYDVKM.

The rearrangement uses TRBV5-1 and TRBJ1-1; D gene unclear. This CDR3 has 12 amino acids. Per germline, CDR1 SGHRS and CDR2 YFSETQ. Between the trimmed V and J ends, which lost 0 bases and 7 bases, there was a span of 7 bases. CDR3 protein: CASSLGGVEAFF. CDR3 sequence (DNA): TGCGCCAGCAGCTTGGGGGGAGTTGAAGCTTTCTTT. The full variable domain, completed using reference TRBV5-1 and TRBJ1-1, is KAGVTQTPRYLIKTRGQQVTLSCSPISGHRSVSWYQQTPGQGLQFLFEYFSETQRNKGNFPGRFSGRQFSNSRSEMNVSTLELGDSALYLCASSLGGVEAFFGQGTRLTVV.

The chain uses TRBV14 and TRBJ2-1; 9 bases map to TRBD2. CDR1 and CDR2 from the germline V gene are SGHDN and FVKESK. This CDR3 has 16 residues. J lost 7 bases, V lost 3 bases, and 10 bases had no gene match. For the CDR3, the DNA is TGTGCCAGCAGCCACTATCGACTAGCGGACGGTAATGAGCAGTTCTTC. It is translated as CASSHYRLADGNEQFF.

The chain couples TRBV12-5 to TRBJ2-7; perhaps TRBD1 as D (6 bases). Germline V lookup: CDR1 LGHNT, CDR2 FRNRAP. V dropped 0 bases and J dropped 4 bases, with 10 bases sitting between them. The CDR3 has 14 amino acids. CDR3 coding DNA: TGTGCTAGTGGTTTGGTCGGACAGTCATACGAGCAGTACTTC. Protein sequence: CASGLVGQSYEQYF.

Of note for this clone: Other DNA sequences in this sample translate to the same CDR3. The chain is built from TRBV28 and TRBJ2-7; D not certain. The CDR3 has 15 amino acids. Trimming took off 6 bases at V and 5 bases at J, with 20 bases between the two ends. Germline CDR1 is MDHEN and CDR2 is SYDVKM. Here the CDR3 DNA reads TGTGCCAGCAGCCTCCCTGGGTTGAGCGAGAACGAGCAGTACTTC. As protein: CASSLPGLSENEQYF. Full variable domain (remainder filled in from reference TRBV28 and TRBJ2-7): DVKVTQSSRYLVKRTGEKVFLECVQDMDHENMFWYRQDPGLGLRLIYFSYDVKMKEKGDIPEGYSVSREKKERFSLILESASTNQTSMYLCASSLPGLSENEQYFGPGTRLTVT.

This clone appeared once. The V and J genes are TRBV10-1 and TRBJ2-2; TRBD1 might be the D (6 bases). Germline-derived CDR1 and CDR2 are WNHNN and SYGVQD (reference sequence). V gave up 5 bases and J gave up 6 bases, with 16 bases separating them. This CDR3 is built from 15 residues. CDR3 loop: CASSQDRRLAGELFF. The CDR3 DNA reads TGCGCCAGCAGTCAAGACAGGCGTTTGGCCGGGGAGCTGTTTTTT.